Listed below are T cell receptor beta chains from one sample, sequenced in a study of T cell changes during pregnancy in multiple sclerosis. Only in-frame clones appear in the TCRdb table, and some are missing; sequencing was by immunoSEQ multiplex PCR. The sample contains fewer than 35,000 clones, around 87% of which appear only once. The starting material was CD4+ T cells from peripheral blood mononuclear cells, obtained in the third trimester of pregnancy. Receptor source: a female donor in good health, enrolled as a control in a pregnancy study. Both conserved end residues are part of each CDR3. Fields, in order: V gene, clone size, J gene, D gene, CDR3 DNA, CDR3 protein. D genes are given only for firm matches. Clone sizes are given selectively: once, few, many, or a class where the clone is expanded.

V: TRBV4-2; size: NA; J: TRBJ2-1; D: TRBD2; DNA: TGTGCCAGCAGCCAAGATTGGCGGGAGTGGCATGAGCAGTTCTTC; CDR3: CASSQDWREWHEQFF
V: TRBV27; size: NA; J: TRBJ1-2; D: NA; DNA: TGTGCCAGCAGTTTGGGCCAGGCCCGGGAGGCCTATGGCTACACCTTC; CDR3: CASSLGQAREAYGYTF
V: TRBV6-1; size: NA; J: TRBJ2-5; D: NA; DNA: TGTGCCACAGGAACGTTCCAAGAGACCCAGTACTTC; CDR3: CATGTFQETQYF
V: TRBV6-5; size: NA; J: TRBJ1-1; D: NA; DNA: TGTGCCAGCAGAGGGGGGGTGAACACTGAAGCTTTCTTT; CDR3: CASRGGVNTEAFF
V: TRBV4-1; size: NA; J: TRBJ2-7; D: TRBD2; DNA: TGCGCCAGCAGCCGCGGGACTAGCGGTTCCGACGAGCAGTACTTC; CDR3: CASSRGTSGSDEQYF
V: TRBV9; size: NA; J: TRBJ1-2; D: TRBD1; DNA: TGTGCCAGCAGCCCCAGACAGGGGGTATCTATCGACTACACCTTC; CDR3: CASSPRQGVSIDYTF
V: TRBV30; size: NA; J: TRBJ1-1; D: NA; DNA: TGTGCCTGGAGTGTACTAACAGGTGCTGAAGCTTTCTTT; CDR3: CAWSVLTGAEAFF
V: TRBV19; size: NA; J: TRBJ2-3; D: TRBD1; DNA: TGTGCCAGCCGGAGGGGGACAGGGGTGTCCACAGATACGCAGTATTTT; CDR3: CASRRGTGVSTDTQYF
V: TRBV30; size: few; J: TRBJ1-2; D: TRBD1; DNA: TGTGCCTGGACCCGGGACAGGCGAAACTATGGCTACACCTTC; CDR3: CAWTRDRRNYGYTF
V: TRBV7-2; size: once; J: TRBJ1-6; D: TRBD1; DNA: TGTGCCAGCAGCTCAGTAGGGACAGGGGCTATAGGGAATTCACCCCTCCACTTT; CDR3: CASSSVGTGAIGNSPLHF
V: TRBV14; size: NA; J: TRBJ2-2; D: TRBD2; DNA: TGTGCCAGCAGCCAACCCAGCCTCGGGGGGGCCGGGGAGCTGTTTTTT; CDR3: CASSQPSLGGAGELFF
V: TRBV29-1; size: NA; J: TRBJ1-2; D: NA; DNA: TGCAGCGTCGGGTCCGCGGATGGCTACACCTTC; CDR3: CSVGSADGYTF
V: TRBV6-6; size: NA; J: TRBJ1-1; D: TRBD1; DNA: TGTGCCAGCAGAATCGACAGGGGCGGCACTGAAGCTTTCTTT; CDR3: CASRIDRGGTEAFF
V: TRBV5-4; size: NA; J: TRBJ1-1; D: TRBD1; DNA: TGTGCCAGCAGCATTACAGGGGGCCTGGGCGCTTTCTTT; CDR3: CASSITGGLGAFF
V: TRBV7-2; size: NA; J: TRBJ1-5; D: TRBD1; DNA: TGTGCCAGCAGCTTAGGGTTGGACAGGGCTCAGCCCCAGCATTTT; CDR3: CASSLGLDRAQPQHF
V: TRBV7-2; size: NA; J: TRBJ2-3; D: TRBD1; DNA: TGTGCCAGCAGCTTAAAACGACAGGGCCTCGGCACAGATACGCAGTATTTT; CDR3: CASSLKRQGLGTDTQYF